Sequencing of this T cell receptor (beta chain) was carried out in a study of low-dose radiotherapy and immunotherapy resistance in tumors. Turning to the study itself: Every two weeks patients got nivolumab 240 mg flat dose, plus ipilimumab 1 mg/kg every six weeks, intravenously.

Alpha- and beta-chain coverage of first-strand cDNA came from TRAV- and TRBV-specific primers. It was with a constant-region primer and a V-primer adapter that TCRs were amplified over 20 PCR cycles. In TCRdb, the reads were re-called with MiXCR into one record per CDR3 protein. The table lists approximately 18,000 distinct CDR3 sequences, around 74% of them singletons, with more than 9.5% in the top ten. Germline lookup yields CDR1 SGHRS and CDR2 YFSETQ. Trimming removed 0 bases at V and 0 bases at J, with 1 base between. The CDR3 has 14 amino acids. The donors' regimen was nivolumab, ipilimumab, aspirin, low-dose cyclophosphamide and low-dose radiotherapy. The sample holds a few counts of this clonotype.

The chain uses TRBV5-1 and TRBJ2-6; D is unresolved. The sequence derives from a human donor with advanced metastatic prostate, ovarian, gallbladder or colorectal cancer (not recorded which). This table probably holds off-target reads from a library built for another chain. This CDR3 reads CASSLDSGANVLTF. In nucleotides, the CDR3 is TGCGCCAGCAGCTTGGACTCTGGGGCCAACGTCCTGACTTTC. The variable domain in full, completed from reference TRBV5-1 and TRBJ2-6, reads KAGVTQTPRYLIKTRGQQVTLSCSPISGHRSVSWYQQTPGQGLQFLFEYFSETQRNKGNFPGRFSGRQFSNSRSEMNVSTLELGDSALYLCASSLDSGANVLTFGAGSRLTVL.